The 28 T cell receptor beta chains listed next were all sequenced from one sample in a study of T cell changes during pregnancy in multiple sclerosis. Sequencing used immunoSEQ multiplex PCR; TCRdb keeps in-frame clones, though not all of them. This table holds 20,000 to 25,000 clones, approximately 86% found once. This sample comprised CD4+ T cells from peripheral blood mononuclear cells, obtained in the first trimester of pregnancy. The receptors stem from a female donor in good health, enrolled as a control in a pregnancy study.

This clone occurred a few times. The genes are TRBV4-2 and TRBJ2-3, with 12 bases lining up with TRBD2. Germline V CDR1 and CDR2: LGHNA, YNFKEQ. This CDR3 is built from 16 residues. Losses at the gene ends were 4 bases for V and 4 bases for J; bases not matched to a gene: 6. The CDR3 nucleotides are TGTGCCAGCAGCCCCCGGACTAGCGGGACGGCAGATACGCAGTATTTT. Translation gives CASSPRTSGTADTQYF.

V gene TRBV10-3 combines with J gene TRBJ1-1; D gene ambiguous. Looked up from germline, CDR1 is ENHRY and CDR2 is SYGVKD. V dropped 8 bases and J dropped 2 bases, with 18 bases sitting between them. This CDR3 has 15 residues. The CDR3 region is CAIWRNSHPNTEAFF. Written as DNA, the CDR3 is TGTGCCATCTGGAGAAACTCTCACCCAAACACTGAAGCTTTCTTT.

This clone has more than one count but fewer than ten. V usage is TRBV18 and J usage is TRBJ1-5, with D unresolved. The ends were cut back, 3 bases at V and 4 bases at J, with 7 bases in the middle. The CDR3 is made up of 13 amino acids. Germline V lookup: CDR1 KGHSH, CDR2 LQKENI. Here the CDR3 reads CASSPAENQPQHF. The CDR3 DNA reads TGTGCCAGCTCACCGGCGGAGAATCAGCCCCAGCATTTT.

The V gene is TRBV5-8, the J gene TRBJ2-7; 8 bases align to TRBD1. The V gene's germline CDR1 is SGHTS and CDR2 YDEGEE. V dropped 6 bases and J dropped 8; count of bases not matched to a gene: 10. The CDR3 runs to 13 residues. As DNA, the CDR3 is TGTGCCAGCAACTATGGACAGGGCTATAAGCAGTACTTC. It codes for CASNYGQGYKQYF.

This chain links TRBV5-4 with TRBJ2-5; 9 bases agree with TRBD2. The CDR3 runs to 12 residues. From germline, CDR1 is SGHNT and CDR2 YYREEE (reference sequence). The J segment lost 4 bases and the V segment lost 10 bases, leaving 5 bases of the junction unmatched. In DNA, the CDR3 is TGTGCCGCAAGGCGGGAGGGAGAGACCCAGTACTTC. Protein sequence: CAARREGETQYF.

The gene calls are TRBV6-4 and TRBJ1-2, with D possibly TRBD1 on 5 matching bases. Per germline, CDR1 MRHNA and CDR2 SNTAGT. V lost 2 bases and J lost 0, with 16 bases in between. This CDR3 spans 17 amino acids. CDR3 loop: CASSDSRQGGTNYGYTF. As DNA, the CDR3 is TGTGCCAGCAGTGACAGTCGGCAGGGAGGTACTAACTATGGCTACACCTTC.

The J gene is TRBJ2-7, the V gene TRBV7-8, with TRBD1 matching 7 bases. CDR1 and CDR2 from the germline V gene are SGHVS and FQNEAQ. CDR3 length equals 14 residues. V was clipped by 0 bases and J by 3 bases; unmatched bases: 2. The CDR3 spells CASSLARQGYEQYF. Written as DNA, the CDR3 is TGTGCCAGCAGCTTAGCAAGACAGGGCTACGAGCAGTACTTC. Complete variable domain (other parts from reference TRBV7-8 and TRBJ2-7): GAGVSQSPRYKVAKRGQDVALRCDPISGHVSLFWYQQALGQGPEFLTYFQNEAQLDKSGLPSDRFFAERPEGSVSTLKIQRTQQEDSAVYLCASSLARQGYEQYFGPGTRLTVT.

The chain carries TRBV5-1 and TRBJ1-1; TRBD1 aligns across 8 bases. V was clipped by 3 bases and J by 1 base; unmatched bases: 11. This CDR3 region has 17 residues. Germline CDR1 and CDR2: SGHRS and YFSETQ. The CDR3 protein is CASSSGQGGLTNTEAFF. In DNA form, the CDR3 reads TGCGCCAGCAGCTCTGGACAGGGAGGGCTCACGAACACTGAAGCTTTCTTT.

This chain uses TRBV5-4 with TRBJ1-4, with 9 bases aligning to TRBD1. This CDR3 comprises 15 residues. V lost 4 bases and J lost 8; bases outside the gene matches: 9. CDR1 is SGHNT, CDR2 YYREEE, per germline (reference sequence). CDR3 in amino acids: CASSPGGTGREKLFF. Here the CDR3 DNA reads TGTGCCAGCAGCCCTGGGGGGACAGGGAGGGAAAAACTGTTTTTT.

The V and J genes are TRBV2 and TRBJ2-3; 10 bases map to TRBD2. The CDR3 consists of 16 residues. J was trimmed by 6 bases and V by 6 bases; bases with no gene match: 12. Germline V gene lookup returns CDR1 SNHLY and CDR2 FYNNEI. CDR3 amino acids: CASSPIPSGGVDTQYF. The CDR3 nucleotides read TGTGCCAGCAGCCCCATCCCTAGCGGGGGCGTTGATACGCAGTATTTT.

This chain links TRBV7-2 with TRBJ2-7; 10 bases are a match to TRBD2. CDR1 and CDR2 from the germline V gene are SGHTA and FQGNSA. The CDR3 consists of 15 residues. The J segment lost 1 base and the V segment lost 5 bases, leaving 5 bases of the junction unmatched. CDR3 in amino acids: CASSGSGGRSYEQYF. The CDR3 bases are TGTGCCAGCAGCGGTAGCGGGGGGAGATCCTACGAGCAGTACTTC.

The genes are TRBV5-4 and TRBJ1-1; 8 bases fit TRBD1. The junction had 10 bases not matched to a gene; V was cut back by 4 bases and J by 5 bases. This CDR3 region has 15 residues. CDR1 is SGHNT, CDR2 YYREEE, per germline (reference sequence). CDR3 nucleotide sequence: TGTGCCAGCAGCCGGACCGGGACAGGCGGAACTGAAGCTTTCTTT. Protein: CASSRTGTGGTEAFF.

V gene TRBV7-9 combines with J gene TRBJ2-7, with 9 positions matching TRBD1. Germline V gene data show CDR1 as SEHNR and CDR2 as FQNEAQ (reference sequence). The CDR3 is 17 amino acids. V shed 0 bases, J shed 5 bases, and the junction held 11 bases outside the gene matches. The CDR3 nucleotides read TGTGCCAGCAGCTTAGCAGGCGGGGACAGGGTAAGAAACGAGCAGTACTTC. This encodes CASSLAGGDRVRNEQYF.

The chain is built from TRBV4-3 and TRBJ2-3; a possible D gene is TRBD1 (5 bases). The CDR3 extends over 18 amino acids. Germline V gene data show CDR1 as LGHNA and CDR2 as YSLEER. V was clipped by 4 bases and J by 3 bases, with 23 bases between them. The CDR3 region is CASSPAVRNQGQTDTQYF. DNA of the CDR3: TGCGCCAGCAGCCCCGCCGTCCGGAACCAGGGTCAAACAGATACGCAGTATTTT.

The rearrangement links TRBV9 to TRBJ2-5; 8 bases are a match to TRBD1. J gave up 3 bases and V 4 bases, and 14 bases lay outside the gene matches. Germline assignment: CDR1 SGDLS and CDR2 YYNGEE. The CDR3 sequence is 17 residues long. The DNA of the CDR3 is TGTGCCAGCAGCCCCCGGCAGTGGACAGGGCCAGAAGAGACCCAGTACTTC. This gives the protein CASSPRQWTGPEETQYF.

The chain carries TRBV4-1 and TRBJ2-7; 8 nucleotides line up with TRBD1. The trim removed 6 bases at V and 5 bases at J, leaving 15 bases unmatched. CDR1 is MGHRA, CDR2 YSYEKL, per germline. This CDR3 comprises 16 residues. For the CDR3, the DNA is TGCGCCAGCAGTCGTCTTTTTGGACAGGGATTCCACGAGCAGTACTTC. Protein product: CASSRLFGQGFHEQYF.

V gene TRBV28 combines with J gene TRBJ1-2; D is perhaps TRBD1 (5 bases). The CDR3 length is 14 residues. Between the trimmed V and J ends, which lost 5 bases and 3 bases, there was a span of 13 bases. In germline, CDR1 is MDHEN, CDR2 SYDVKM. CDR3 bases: TGTGCCAGCAGTGCCGGGGGTCGGGACTATGGCTACACCTTC. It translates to CASSAGGRDYGYTF.

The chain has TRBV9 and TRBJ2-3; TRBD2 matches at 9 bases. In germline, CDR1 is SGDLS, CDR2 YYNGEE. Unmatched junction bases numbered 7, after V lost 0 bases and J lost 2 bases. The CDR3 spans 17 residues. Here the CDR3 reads CASSVGAGGPHTDTQYF. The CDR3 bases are TGTGCCAGCAGCGTAGGGGCGGGAGGGCCCCACACAGATACGCAGTATTTT.

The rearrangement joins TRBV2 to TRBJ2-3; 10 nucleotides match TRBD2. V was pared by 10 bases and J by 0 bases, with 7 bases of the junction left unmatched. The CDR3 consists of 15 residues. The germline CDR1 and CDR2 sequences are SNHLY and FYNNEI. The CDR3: CATSKRGGSTDTQYF. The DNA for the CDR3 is TGTGCCACCTCAAAGCGGGGGGGCAGCACAGATACGCAGTATTTT.

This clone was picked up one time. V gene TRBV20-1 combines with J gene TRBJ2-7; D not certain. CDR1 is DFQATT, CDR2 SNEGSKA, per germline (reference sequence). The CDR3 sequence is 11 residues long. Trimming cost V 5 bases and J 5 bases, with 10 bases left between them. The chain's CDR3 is CSAGSTDEQYF. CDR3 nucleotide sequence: TGCAGTGCTGGAAGTACAGACGAGCAGTACTTC.

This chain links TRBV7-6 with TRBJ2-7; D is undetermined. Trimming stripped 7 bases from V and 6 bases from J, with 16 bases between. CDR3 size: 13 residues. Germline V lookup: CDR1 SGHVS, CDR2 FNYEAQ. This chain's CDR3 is CASTISSGGEQYF. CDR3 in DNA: TGTGCCAGCACCATATCATCGGGTGGCGAGCAGTACTTC.

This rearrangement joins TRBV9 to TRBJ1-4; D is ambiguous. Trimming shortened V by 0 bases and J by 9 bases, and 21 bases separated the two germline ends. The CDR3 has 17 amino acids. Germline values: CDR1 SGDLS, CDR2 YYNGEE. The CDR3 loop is CASSVDPNTELMKKLFF. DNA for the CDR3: TGTGCCAGCAGCGTAGACCCGAACACGGAACTAATGAAAAAACTGTTTTTT.

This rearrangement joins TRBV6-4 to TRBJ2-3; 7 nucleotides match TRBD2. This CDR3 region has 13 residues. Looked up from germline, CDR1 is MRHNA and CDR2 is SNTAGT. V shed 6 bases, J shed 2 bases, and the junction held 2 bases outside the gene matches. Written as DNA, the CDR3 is TGTGCCAGCAGCGGGGGGACCACAGATACGCAGTATTTT. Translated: CASSGGTTDTQYF.

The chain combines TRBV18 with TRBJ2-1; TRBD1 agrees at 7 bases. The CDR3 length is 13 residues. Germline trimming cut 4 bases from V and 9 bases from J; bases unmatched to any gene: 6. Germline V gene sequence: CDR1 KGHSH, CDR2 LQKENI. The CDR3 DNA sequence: TGTGCCAGCTCACGACAGGGCGGTGGTGAGCAGTTCTTC. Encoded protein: CASSRQGGGEQFF.

CDR3 amino acids: CASSLETLAGSYEQYF. DNA of the CDR3: TGTGCCAGCAGCTTGGAAACTTTGGCAGGGTCGTACGAGCAGTACTTC. This chain links TRBV5-4 with TRBJ2-7; a possible D gene is TRBD1 (5 bases). This CDR3 is 16 amino acids long. Germline V gives CDR1 SGHNT, CDR2 YYREEE (reference sequence). With 0 bases removed from V and 4 bases from J, the gap between germline ends came to 17 bases.

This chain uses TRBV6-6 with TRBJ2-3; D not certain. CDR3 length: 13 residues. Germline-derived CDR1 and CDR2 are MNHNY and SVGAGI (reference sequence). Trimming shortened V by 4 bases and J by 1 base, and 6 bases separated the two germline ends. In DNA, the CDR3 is TGTGCCAGCAGTTCACCGGGCACAGATACGCAGTATTTT. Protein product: CASSSPGTDTQYF.

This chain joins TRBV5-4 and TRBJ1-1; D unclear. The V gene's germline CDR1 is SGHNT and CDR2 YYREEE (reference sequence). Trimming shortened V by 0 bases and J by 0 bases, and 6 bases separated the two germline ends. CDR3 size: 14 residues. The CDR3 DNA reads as TGTGCCAGCAGCTTGGGAGGCATGAACACTGAAGCTTTCTTT. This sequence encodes CASSLGGMNTEAFF. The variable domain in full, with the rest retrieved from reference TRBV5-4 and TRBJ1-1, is ETGVTQSPTHLIKTRGQQVTLRCSSQSGHNTVSWYQQALGQGPQFIFQYYREEENGRGNFPPRFSGLQFPNYSSELNVNALELDDSALYLCASSLGGMNTEAFFGQGTRLTVV.

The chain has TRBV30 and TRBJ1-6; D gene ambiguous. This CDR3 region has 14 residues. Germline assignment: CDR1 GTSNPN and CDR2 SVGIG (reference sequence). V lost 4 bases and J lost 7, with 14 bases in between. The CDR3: CAWTPLAGNSPLHF. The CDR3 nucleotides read TGTGCCTGGACCCCCCTAGCAGGAAATTCACCCCTCCACTTT.